The 28 T cell receptor beta chains given below trace back to one sample, sequenced in a study of OX40 agonist ivuxolimab in advanced cancers. Assay: immunoSEQ multiplex PCR; the TCRdb copy retains only in-frame clones and omits some. The repertoire holds tens of thousands of clones, with 88% as singletons. This specimen was CD4+ or CD8+ T cells sorted from blood, taken in a trial of the OX40 agonist ivuxolimab. The receptors originated from an adult with an advanced solid tumor such as melanoma, head and neck, liver or kidney cancer.

The gene calls are TRBV20-1 and TRBJ2-7, with no clear D. CDR1 DFQATT and CDR2 SNEGSKA come from the germline V gene (reference sequence). CDR3 length: 11 amino acids. V lost 1 base to trimming and J lost 7 bases, with 8 bases between them. Written as DNA, the CDR3 is TGCAGTGCTAGAGTCACGGGTGAGCAGTACTTC. Its protein product is CSARVTGEQYF.

The rearrangement uses TRBV7-6 and TRBJ2-7; 8 bases match TRBD2. CDR3 length equals 11 residues. Trimming at V came to 5 bases and at J to 6 bases, leaving 0 bases not matched to a gene. Per germline, CDR1 SGHVS and CDR2 FNYEAQ. The CDR3 bases are TGTGCCAGCAGCCGGGGGGGCGAGCAGTACTTC. Protein sequence: CASSRGGEQYF.

This sequence joins TRBV7-2 and TRBJ2-2; TRBD1 might be the D (6 bases). The V gene's germline CDR1 is SGHTA and CDR2 FQGNSA. The CDR3 spans 15 residues. V was shortened by 5 bases and J by 5 bases, with 15 bases between the two germline ends. CDR3 in amino acids: CASSTSRGGTGELFF. CDR3 bases: TGTGCCAGCAGCACCTCCAGGGGTGGGACCGGGGAGCTGTTTTTT. The variable domain in full, with the rest retrieved from reference TRBV7-2 and TRBJ2-2, is GAGVSQSPSNKVTEKGKDVELRCDPISGHTALYWYRQSLGQGLEFLIYFQGNSAPDKSGLPSDRFSAERTGGSVSTLTIQRTQQEDSAVYLCASSTSRGGTGELFFGEGSRLTVL.

The V call is TRBV18, the J call TRBJ2-7; 10 nucleotides align to TRBD2. CDR3 size: 16 residues. V lost 6 bases, J lost 1 base, and 9 bases stayed unmatched. Germline CDR1 reads KGHSH; CDR2 reads LQKENI. CDR3 sequence reads: CASSLRLAGGSYEQYF. CDR3 DNA sequence: TGTGCCAGCTCCCTAAGACTAGCGGGCGGTTCCTACGAGCAGTACTTC. The entire variable domain, with the rest obtained from reference TRBV18 and TRBJ2-7, is as follows: NAGVMQNPRHLVRRRGQEARLRCSPMKGHSHVYWYRQLPEEGLKFMVYLQKENIIDESGMPKERFSAEFPKEGPSILRIQQVVRGDSAAYFCASSLRLAGGSYEQYFGPGTRLTVT.

CDR3 nucleotides: TGTGCCAGTACCAAGACTAGCGGGACCTACGAGCAGTACTTC. Protein sequence: CASTKTSGTYEQYF. This chain joins TRBV19 and TRBJ2-7; the match to TRBD2 covers 11 bases. The V and J ends lost 7 bases and 2 bases, in that order; junction bases with no gene match: 4. The CDR3 runs to 14 residues. CDR1 and CDR2 from the germline V gene are LNHDA and SQIVND (reference sequence).

This chain uses TRBV7-8 with TRBJ2-3; D possibly matches TRBD1 or TRBD2 (5 bases each). The CDR3 covers 19 residues. The germline V gene encodes CDR1 SGHVS and CDR2 FQNEAQ. Trimming left V 4 bases short and J 5 bases short, with 28 bases between. The DNA for the CDR3 is TGTGCCAGCAGCTCAGCTTGGGCAGCCCCGGGACCAAAGGTAGATACGCAGTATTTT. It is translated as CASSSAWAAPGPKVDTQYF.

The rearrangement links TRBV6-6 to TRBJ1-1; 8 positions agree with TRBD1. The CDR3 is 15 amino acids. Trimming cost V 4 bases and J 4 bases; bases outside gene matches: 8. Germline V CDR1 and CDR2: MNHNY, SVGAGI (reference sequence). The CDR3 DNA follows: TGTGCCAGCAGTTCGGACAGGGTCCCGAGCACTGAAGCTTTCTTT. This sequence encodes CASSSDRVPSTEAFF.

The J gene is TRBJ2-4, the V gene TRBV25-1, with TRBD1 matching 7 bases. Germline assignment: CDR1 MGHDK and CDR2 SYGVNS. Trimming at V came to 2 bases and at J to 5 bases, leaving 6 bases not matched to a gene. This CDR3 is 15 amino acids long. The CDR3: CASSERSGGQNIQYF. The DNA for the CDR3 is TGTGCCAGCAGTGAAAGGTCAGGGGGTCAAAACATTCAGTACTTC.

The rearrangement uses TRBV4-1 and TRBJ2-1; D may be TRBD2 (5 bases). Germline values: CDR1 MGHRA, CDR2 YSYEKL. The length of the CDR3 is 15 residues. The ends were cut back, 1 base at V and 8 bases at J, with 15 bases in the middle. CDR3 protein: CASSQGNGKEDEQFF. The CDR3 DNA follows: TGCGCCAGCAGCCAAGGAAACGGGAAAGAGGATGAGCAGTTCTTC.

The chain has TRBV25-1 and TRBJ1-1, with unresolved D. Trimming removed 2 bases at V and 4 bases at J, with 5 bases between. Germline CDR1 is MGHDK and CDR2 is SYGVNS. The CDR3 runs to 12 residues. The CDR3 spells CASSERATEAFF. The CDR3, as DNA: TGTGCCAGCAGTGAACGTGCCACTGAAGCTTTCTTT.

As regards this clone: The CDR3 ends on some other residue instead of the conserved phenylalanine or tryptophan, so this is likely a read error. The limits of the CDR3 on the DNA are not certain, so only TCRdb's listed CDR3 is given. This chain's CDR3 is CASSPHPGQP. V and J are TRBV5-1 and TRBJ2-3; the DNA was not used to check the table's D call, TRBD1. The CDR3 numbers 10 amino acids, ends counted. CDR1 is SGHRS and CDR2 is YFSETQ in the germline V gene.

V and J are TRBV15 and TRBJ2-7; D remains ambiguous. The CDR3 sequence is 13 residues long. V was shortened by 3 bases and J by 3 bases, with 9 bases between the two germline ends. From germline, CDR1 is LNHNV and CDR2 YYDKDF (reference sequence). The CDR3: CATSRGDHYEQYF. DNA of the CDR3: TGTGCCACCAGCAGGGGTGATCACTACGAGCAGTACTTC. The full variable domain, in which reference TRBV15 and TRBJ2-7 provide the parts outside the CDR3, is DAMVIQNPRYQVTQFGKPVTLSCSQTLNHNVMYWYQQKSSQAPKLLFHYYDKDFNNEADTPDNFQSRRPNTSFCFLDIRSPGLGDTAMYLCATSRGDHYEQYFGPGTRLTVT.

The table lists this clone with a few counts. The gene calls are TRBV4-1 and TRBJ2-7, with D unresolved. V lost 2 bases and J 7 bases, leaving 15 bases between the germline ends. The length of the CDR3 is 14 residues. Germline V gives CDR1 MGHRA, CDR2 YSYEKL. CDR3 region: CASSQMPLEGEQYF. The CDR3 DNA reads TGCGCCAGCAGCCAAATGCCACTGGAAGGGGAGCAGTACTTC.

The CDR3 DNA sequence: TGTGCCAGCACGGGACAGGGGATCACTGAAGCTTTCTTT. Translating it yields CASTGQGITEAFF. J is TRBJ1-1 and V is TRBV18; TRBD1 matches at 10 bases. Germline V gives CDR1 KGHSH, CDR2 LQKENI. Trimming took 8 bases from V and 4 from J; bases not matched to a gene: 4. The CDR3 totals 13 residues.

The chain carries TRBV2 and TRBJ2-2; 7 positions agree with TRBD1. Germline CDR1 and CDR2: SNHLY and FYNNEI. The CDR3 totals 15 residues. The junction had 4 bases not matched to a gene; V was cut back by 3 bases and J by 3 bases. The chain's CDR3 is CASSENRGYTGELFF. DNA of the CDR3: TGTGCCAGCAGTGAGAACAGGGGATACACCGGGGAGCTGTTTTTT.

The gene calls are TRBV14 and TRBJ2-2; TRBD1 is a possible D gene (6 bases). This CDR3 spans 15 amino acids. Trimming removed 7 bases from V and 0 bases from J, with 12 bases in between. Germline CDR1 reads SGHDN; CDR2 reads FVKESK. This CDR3 is CASNIQGSNTGELFF. The CDR3 nucleotides read TGTGCCAGCAATATACAGGGTTCGAACACCGGGGAGCTGTTTTTT.

CDR3 sequence reads: CASNPMAQNEQFF. CDR3 bases: TGTGCCAGCAACCCTATGGCTCAAAATGAGCAGTTCTTC. The rearrangement links TRBV6-1 to TRBJ2-1; D uncertain. The CDR3 covers 13 residues. With 7 bases removed from V and 7 bases from J, the gap between germline ends came to 14 bases. CDR1 is MNHNS and CDR2 is SASEGT in the germline V gene.

The chain recombines TRBV7-3 with TRBJ2-1, with 7 positions matching TRBD1. The CDR3 runs to 14 residues. V lost 2 bases to trimming and J lost 7 bases; unmatched junction nucleotides: 5. In germline, CDR1 is SGHTA, CDR2 FQGTGA. The CDR3 is CASSLQGESNEQFF. The CDR3 nucleotides read TGTGCCAGCAGCTTACAGGGGGAGTCGAATGAGCAGTTCTTC. Combining the CDR3 with reference TRBV7-3 and TRBJ2-1 gives the whole variable domain GAGVSQTPSNKVTEKGKYVELRCDPISGHTALYWYRQSLGQGPEFLIYFQGTGAADDSGLPNDRFFAVRPEGSVSTLKIQRTERGDSAVYLCASSLQGESNEQFFGPGTRLTVL.

This sequence joins TRBV7-3 and TRBJ2-1, with 7 bases that match TRBD2. The CDR3 contains 18 residues. Losses at the gene ends were 7 bases for V and 2 bases for J; bases not matched to a gene: 17. The germline V gene encodes CDR1 SGHTA and CDR2 FQGTGA. CDR3 in DNA: TGTGCCAGCACCCTCACCCCTGGGGGGGGAGAAGCCTACAATGAGCAGTTCTTC. Translation: CASTLTPGGGEAYNEQFF.

This chain links TRBV11-1 with TRBJ2-1; 7 bases fit TRBD1. This CDR3 contains 15 residues. V lost 5 bases, J lost 7 bases, and 11 bases stayed unmatched. Germline CDR1 is SGHAT and CDR2 is FQDESV (reference sequence). As DNA, the CDR3 is TGTGCCAGCAGCCGACAACAGGGGCCACGTAATGAGCAGTTCTTC. Translated: CASSRQQGPRNEQFF.

Points on this clone: This same CDR3 is encoded by further DNA sequences in the sample. This chain links TRBV18 with TRBJ2-7; D is perhaps TRBD1 (5 bases). Deletions cut 2 bases from V and 4 bases from J, with 15 bases between. CDR3 length: 15 residues. The germline CDR1 and CDR2 sequences are KGHSH and LQKENI. CDR3 sequence: CASSPGTSGSYEQYF. The DNA of the CDR3 is TGTGCCAGCTCACCAGGAACCTCAGGGTCGTACGAGCAGTACTTC.

The chain employs TRBV21-1 and TRBJ1-2. TRBV21-1 is a documented pseudogene. The CDR3 covers 16 residues. The CDR3 region is CASSKATRPINYGYTF. The CDR3 DNA is TGTGCCAGCAGCAAAGCCACTCGGCCTATTAACTATGGCTACACCTTC.

This chain uses TRBV6-6 with TRBJ2-2; maybe TRBD2 (6 bases). There are 15 residues in the CDR3. The V and J ends lost 3 bases and 6 bases respectively, with 14 bases between them. Germline values: CDR1 MNHNY, CDR2 SVGAGI (reference sequence). The CDR3 loop is CASSYSGGFPGELFF. The CDR3 nucleotides are TGTGCCAGCAGTTATTCTGGGGGGTTCCCCGGGGAGCTGTTTTTT.

The chain has TRBV10-2 and TRBJ1-5, with no clear D. Trimming pared 5 bases from V and 2 bases from J, leaving 7 bases between. Germline loops: CDR1 WSHSY, CDR2 SAAADI. The CDR3 covers 13 residues. CDR3 protein: CASSTQGNQPQHF. The CDR3 DNA reads TGCGCCAGCAGTACTCAGGGCAATCAGCCCCAGCATTTT.

The V gene is TRBV29-1, the J gene TRBJ1-2; 9 positions match TRBD1. V shed 2 bases, J shed 4 bases, and the junction held 8 bases outside the gene matches. This CDR3 spans 15 amino acids. The germline V gene has CDR1 SQVTM and CDR2 ANQGSEA. This CDR3 is CSVEIRGTGTYGYTF. In DNA, the CDR3 is TGCAGCGTTGAAATCCGCGGGACAGGGACCTATGGCTACACCTTC.

The rearrangement joins TRBV18 to TRBJ1-5; D gene uncertain. The V gene lost 0 bases and the J gene lost 2 bases, with 8 bases spanning the gap. Germline V gene sequence: CDR1 KGHSH, CDR2 LQKENI. The CDR3 is 15 amino acids. CDR3 amino acids: CASSPPGKGNQPQHF. CDR3 nucleotide sequence: TGTGCCAGCTCACCACCCGGGAAAGGCAATCAGCCCCAGCATTTT.

The chain couples TRBV15 to TRBJ1-6; possible D gene TRBD1, 6 bases. Trimming pared 0 bases from V and 16 bases from J, leaving 16 bases between. The CDR3 runs to 14 residues. Germline loops: CDR1 LNHNV, CDR2 YYDKDF (reference sequence). CDR3 DNA sequence: TGTGCCACCAGCAGAGATGGACAGTATGGGCCTCTCCACTTT. Protein sequence: CATSRDGQYGPLHF.

The V and J genes are TRBV12-5 and TRBJ1-1, with 7 nucleotides matching TRBD1. Germline CDR1 LGHNT, CDR2 FRNRAP. The CDR3 consists of 14 residues. V lost 4 bases to trimming and J lost 1 base; unmatched junction nucleotides: 3. CDR3 sequence (DNA): TGTGCTAGTGGTTGGGACAGTGCGAACACTGAAGCTTTCTTT. The encoded protein is CASGWDSANTEAFF.